The clone carrying this TCR beta chain came up many times. The antigen is undetermined. The sample belongs to a study of regulatory T cells in long-lasting Graves disease. Study-wide results and limits: The number of shared public clonotypes was higher in persistent patients (approximately 3,000) than new patients (about 910).

The authors built TCR beta libraries using iRepertoire HTBI primers and Arm-PCR of CDR3 regions. TCRdb re-derived calls from the multiplex PCR reads in MiXCR, one entry per CDR3 protein. The table has roughly 610,000 distinct CDR3 sequences, 15% to 20% seen once. Time point given: newly diagnosed GD, antithyroid drugs for less than 3 months. The TCR library was made from RNA that had been extracted from PBMCs in TRIzol. V dropped 7 bases and J dropped 0 bases, with 13 bases sitting between them. This CDR3 has 14 residues. These same records also appear under a second study, on T cells in Graves' hyperthyroidism and ophthalmopathy. That work adds: The diagnoses drew upon clinical symptoms, serum thyroxine and TRAb, thyroid ultrasound and orbital computed tomography. Using the HTBI primer set, a first-round RT-PCR was run on the TCR CDR3. Blood shared most expanded thyroid clonotypes above 0.001.

This clonotype was sampled from a woman aged 25 to 39 with Graves disease. Specimen: peripheral blood mononuclear cells (PBMCs), collected at new diagnosis, from a patient treated with antithyroid drugs. The gene calls are TRBV12-3 or TRBV12-4 and TRBJ2-7; D possibly uses TRBD1 or TRBD2 (5 bases each). CDR3 protein: CASTGAGDSYEQYF. For the CDR3, the DNA is TGTGCCAGCACCGGGGCAGGCGACTCCTACGAGCAGTACTTC.